This T cell receptor beta chain originates from a study of shared clonotypes between healthy human individuals. Findings of the study overall: Since donors were few, the genetic and exposure-history diversity represented was limited.

Free of recent acute infections or vaccinations, the donors were healthy HIV-negative adults. The assay was run at deep level. TCRdb's copy holds only in-frame clones and misses some; the assay was immunoSEQ multiplex PCR. The sample yields about 600,000 clones, about 80% seen once. The CDR3 consists of 12 residues. V was shortened by 8 bases and J by 5 bases, with 12 bases between the two germline ends. In germline, CDR1 is MNHEY, CDR2 SMNVEV (reference sequence). This clone turned up a few times. Its specificity is not known. Sequenced sample: PBMCs. This receptor was identified in a woman between 40 and 55 years old in good health. Some clones in this sample may be carry-over from other donors' samples. The rearrangement links TRBV27 to TRBJ1-1; TRBD1 is a possible D gene (5 bases). This chain's CDR3 is CASGRGETEAFF. DNA of the CDR3: TGTGCCAGCGGGCGGGGCGAGACTGAAGCTTTCTTT.